The 22 T cell receptor beta chains in this list originate from one sample, sequenced in a study of cytomegalovirus exposure and HLA in healthy donors. TCRdb's copy holds only in-frame clones and misses some; the assay was immunoSEQ multiplex PCR. The repertoire consists of 90,000 to 150,000 clones, with 88% occurring once and the leading ten covering 1.5% to 2%. Sequencing used PBMCs. These receptors were collected from a young man in good health and CMV-seronegative.

This chain joins TRBV10-3 and TRBJ2-2, with 9 bases that match TRBD1. V lost 8 bases, J lost 2 bases, and 3 bases stayed unmatched. This CDR3 has 14 residues. Germline-derived CDR1 and CDR2 are ENHRY and SYGVKD. DNA for the CDR3: TGTGCCATCTGGACAGGGGCTAACACCGGGGAGCTGTTTTTT. Its translation: CAIWTGANTGELFF.

V is TRBV5-1 and J is TRBJ2-3, with a weak D call TRBD1 (6 bases). Trimming pared 0 bases from V and 5 bases from J, leaving 10 bases between. Germline V gene sequence: CDR1 SGHRS, CDR2 YFSETQ. The CDR3 has 14 amino acids. Here the CDR3 reads CASSLDRVRDTQYF. Written as DNA, the CDR3 is TGCGCCAGCAGCTTGGACAGGGTCAGAGATACGCAGTATTTT.

The V gene is TRBV4-1, the J gene TRBJ1-2; a weak D match, TRBD1 (6 bases). With 1 base removed from V and 5 bases from J, the gap between germline ends came to 14 bases. The CDR3 has 15 residues. CDR1 and CDR2 (germline): MGHRA, YSYEKL. Here the CDR3 reads CASSQVGWQGYGYTF. The CDR3 DNA reads as TGCGCCAGCAGCCAAGTGGGGTGGCAGGGGTATGGCTACACCTTC.

The chain combines TRBV5-6 with TRBJ1-5; a possible D gene is TRBD1 (6 bases). V shed 1 base and J shed 0 bases, with 17 bases lying between them. This CDR3 is 18 amino acids long. Germline CDR1 is SGHDT and CDR2 is YYEEEE. The CDR3 protein is CASSLTGRVGYSNQPQHF. The CDR3 nucleotides are TGTGCCAGCAGCTTGACAGGGAGAGTGGGATATAGCAATCAGCCCCAGCATTTT.

This chain links TRBV5-1 with TRBJ2-7; 8 bases align to TRBD1. V trimming: 8 bases; J trimming: 3 bases; junction bases outside the gene matches: 10. CDR1 and CDR2 (germline): SGHRS, YFSETQ. This CDR3 has 14 amino acids. The CDR3 protein is CASRDNDRGYEQYF. CDR3 bases: TGCGCCAGTAGAGATAATGACAGGGGCTACGAGCAGTACTTC.

The rearrangement uses TRBV5-3 and TRBJ1-1; possible D gene TRBD1, 6 bases. TRBV5-3 is an ORF for which the function is uncertain. CDR3 length equals 16 residues. V was pared by 2 bases and J by 5 bases, with 19 bases between. The CDR3 DNA reads TGTGCCAGAAGCTTCCACTCTGGGCAGGGGCGGACTGAAGCTTTCTTT. It codes for CARSFHSGQGRTEAFF.

The chain employs TRBV4-3 and TRBJ1-5, with D possibly matching TRBD1 (5 bases). The CDR3 is 17 residues long. Looked up from germline, CDR1 is LGHNA and CDR2 is YSLEER. Trimming took off 0 bases at V and 6 bases at J, with 18 bases between the two ends. In nucleotides, the CDR3 is TGCGCCAGCAGCCAAGATTACGGGGGAAGTATGAGTCAGCCCCAGCATTTT. Amino acids: CASSQDYGGSMSQPQHF.

The chain joins TRBV10-2 to TRBJ2-7; a possible D gene is TRBD1 (6 bases). The CDR3 consists of 14 residues. The germline V gene has CDR1 WSHSY and CDR2 SAAADI. The V gene lost 6 bases and the J gene lost 3 bases, with 15 bases spanning the gap. This CDR3 reads CASSEQGSHYEQYF. Written as DNA, the CDR3 is TGCGCCAGCAGCGAACAGGGCTCTCACTACGAGCAGTACTTC.

The rearrangement links TRBV7-9 to TRBJ1-2, with 8 bases lining up with TRBD1. CDR3 length: 14 residues. The germline V gene has CDR1 SEHNR and CDR2 FQNEAQ (reference sequence). The V and J ends lost 3 bases and 7 bases, in that order; junction bases with no gene match: 7. The DNA of the CDR3 is TGTGCCAGCAGCTTCGGACAGGGTCTTTCTGGCTACACCTTC. Encoded protein: CASSFGQGLSGYTF.

This chain joins TRBV28 and TRBJ2-3; 10 nucleotides align to TRBD2. The trim removed 1 base at V and 4 bases at J, leaving 23 bases unmatched. The CDR3 runs to 22 residues. Germline lookup yields CDR1 MDHEN and CDR2 SYDVKM. CDR3 sequence: CASSLSETSQSGGAESADTQYF. In DNA form, the CDR3 reads TGTGCCAGCAGTTTATCAGAGACCTCCCAGAGCGGGGGGGCCGAATCGGCAGATACGCAGTATTTT.

J is TRBJ1-4 and V is TRBV6-6; D is possibly TRBD1 (5 bases). Looked up from germline, CDR1 is MNHNY and CDR2 is SVGAGI (reference sequence). The CDR3 has 16 amino acids. Trimming took 2 bases from V and 5 from J, leaving 15 bases between them. CDR3 DNA sequence: TGTGCCAGCAGTTACAATGCGGGGGGAAGGAATGAAAAACTGTTTTTT. Amino acid sequence: CASSYNAGGRNEKLFF.

The chain is built from TRBV7-9 and TRBJ1-1; unclear D gene. Deletions cut 0 bases from V and 5 bases from J, with 7 bases between. CDR1 is SEHNR and CDR2 is FQNEAQ in the germline V gene (reference sequence). CDR3 length: 13 residues. The chain's CDR3 is CASSLAGRTEAFF. CDR3 coding DNA: TGTGCCAGCAGCTTAGCAGGGAGGACTGAAGCTTTCTTT.

The chain has TRBV7-2 and TRBJ2-7; 8 bases fit TRBD1. This CDR3 has 14 residues. The germline CDR1 and CDR2 sequences are SGHTA and FQGNSA. Unmatched junction bases numbered 11, after V lost 7 bases and J lost 6 bases. In nucleotides, the CDR3 is TGTGCCAGCAACCCACAGGGGGTCGTCTCCGAGCAGTACTTC. Its protein product is CASNPQGVVSEQYF.

Written as DNA, the CDR3 is TGTGCCAGCAGCCAAGTTCAGGGTGGACGGACTGAAGCTTTCTTT. Amino acids: CASSQVQGGRTEAFF. The genes are TRBV4-2 and TRBJ1-1; maybe TRBD1 (5 bases). This CDR3 contains 15 residues. V shed 1 base and J shed 5 bases, with 14 bases lying between them. The germline V gene encodes CDR1 LGHNA and CDR2 YNFKEQ.

V gene TRBV28 combines with J gene TRBJ1-5; D gene ambiguous. V was trimmed by 6 bases and J by 0 bases, leaving 12 bases between them. The CDR3 is 15 amino acids. Germline loops: CDR1 MDHEN, CDR2 SYDVKM. This CDR3 is CASSGYEDSNQPQHF. CDR3 DNA sequence: TGTGCCAGCAGCGGCTACGAGGATAGCAATCAGCCCCAGCATTTT.

The V call is TRBV19, the J call TRBJ1-3; 7 bases are a match to TRBD1. This CDR3 is built from 14 residues. Germline V CDR1 and CDR2: LNHDA, SQIVND (reference sequence). The ends lost 6 bases at V and 4 bases at J; junction bases unmatched: 6. The CDR3 spells CASSGDSHGNTIYF. The CDR3 DNA follows: TGTGCCAGTAGCGGGGACAGCCACGGAAACACCATATATTTT.

The V and J genes are TRBV2 and TRBJ2-5; no firm D call. The CDR3 length is 12 residues. Trimming removed 3 bases at V and 4 bases at J, with 6 bases between. In germline, CDR1 is SNHLY, CDR2 FYNNEI. The chain's CDR3 is CASSDLGETQYF. In nucleotides, the CDR3 is TGTGCCAGCAGTGACCTCGGAGAGACCCAGTACTTC.

V gene TRBV7-9 combines with J gene TRBJ2-1; 14 bases match TRBD2. The length of the CDR3 is 18 residues. Trimming cost V 6 bases and J 10 bases; bases outside gene matches: 17. The germline V gene encodes CDR1 SEHNR and CDR2 FQNEAQ (reference sequence). In DNA form, the CDR3 reads TGTGCCAGCAGTCCCGCCGCTGAGACTAGCGGGAGGGCCGGAGAGCAGTTCTTC. Translated, it gives CASSPAAETSGRAGEQFF.

This clone has only one observation. The chain carries TRBV7-9 and TRBJ1-1, with 7 bases matching TRBD1. With V trimmed by 5 bases and J by 0 bases, 6 bases remained unmatched. This CDR3 has 15 residues. Germline CDR1 and CDR2: SEHNR and FQNEAQ (reference sequence). The chain's CDR3 is CASSPTGNMNTEAFF. The CDR3 DNA follows: TGTGCCAGCAGCCCGACAGGGAACATGAACACTGAAGCTTTCTTT. Full variable domain (rest looked up from reference TRBV7-9 and TRBJ1-1): DTGVSQNPRHKITKRGQNVTFRCDPISEHNRLYWYRQTLGQGPEFLTYFQNEAQLEKSRLLSDRFSAERPKGSFSTLEIQRTEQGDSAMYLCASSPTGNMNTEAFFGQGTRLTVV.

This chain connects TRBV25-1 to TRBJ2-7; D not resolved. The CDR3 sequence is 13 residues long. V was cut by 5 bases and J by 2 bases, with 10 bases left in between. Germline V gives CDR1 MGHDK, CDR2 SYGVNS. Here the CDR3 DNA reads TGTGCCAGCAGTCTCCCGGGTCCCTACGAGCAGTACTTC. Amino acids: CASSLPGPYEQYF.

V gene TRBV5-1 combines with J gene TRBJ2-5; weak D call: TRBD2 (6 bases). The V and J ends lost 4 bases and 2 bases respectively, with 18 bases between them. CDR3 length equals 16 residues. Germline values: CDR1 SGHRS, CDR2 YFSETQ. The CDR3 DNA sequence: TGCGCCAGCAGCCCGCAAACGGGGAGGTTACAAGAGACCCAGTACTTC. This codes for CASSPQTGRLQETQYF.

The chain combines TRBV15 with TRBJ1-1, with 8 nucleotides matching TRBD1. The CDR3 loop spans 16 amino acids. V dropped 0 bases and J dropped 6; count of bases not matched to a gene: 9. Germline CDR1 reads LNHNV; CDR2 reads YYDKDF (reference sequence). The chain's CDR3 is CATSRDPQGAGAEAFF. DNA of the CDR3: TGTGCCACCAGCAGAGATCCTCAGGGGGCGGGGGCTGAAGCTTTCTTT.